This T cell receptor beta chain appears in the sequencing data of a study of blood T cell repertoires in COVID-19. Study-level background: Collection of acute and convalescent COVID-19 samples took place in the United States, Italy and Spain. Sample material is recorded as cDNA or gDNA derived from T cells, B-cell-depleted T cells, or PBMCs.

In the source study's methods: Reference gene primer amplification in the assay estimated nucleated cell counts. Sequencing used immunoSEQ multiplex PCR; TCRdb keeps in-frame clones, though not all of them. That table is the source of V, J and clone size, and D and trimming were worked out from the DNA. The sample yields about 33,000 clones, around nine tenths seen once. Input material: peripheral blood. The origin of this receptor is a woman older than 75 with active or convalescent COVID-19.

CDR3 nucleotides: TGTGCCAGCAGTTACAAGCCCGGGACAGGGGCTCTGTCCCTCCACTTT. Protein product: CASSYKPGTGALSLHF. The V gene is TRBV6-5, the J gene TRBJ1-6; 10 nucleotides align to TRBD1. This CDR3 region has 16 residues. Germline V gene data show CDR1 as MNHEY and CDR2 as SVGAGI. The junction had 12 bases not matched to a gene; V was cut back by 2 bases and J by 14 bases.